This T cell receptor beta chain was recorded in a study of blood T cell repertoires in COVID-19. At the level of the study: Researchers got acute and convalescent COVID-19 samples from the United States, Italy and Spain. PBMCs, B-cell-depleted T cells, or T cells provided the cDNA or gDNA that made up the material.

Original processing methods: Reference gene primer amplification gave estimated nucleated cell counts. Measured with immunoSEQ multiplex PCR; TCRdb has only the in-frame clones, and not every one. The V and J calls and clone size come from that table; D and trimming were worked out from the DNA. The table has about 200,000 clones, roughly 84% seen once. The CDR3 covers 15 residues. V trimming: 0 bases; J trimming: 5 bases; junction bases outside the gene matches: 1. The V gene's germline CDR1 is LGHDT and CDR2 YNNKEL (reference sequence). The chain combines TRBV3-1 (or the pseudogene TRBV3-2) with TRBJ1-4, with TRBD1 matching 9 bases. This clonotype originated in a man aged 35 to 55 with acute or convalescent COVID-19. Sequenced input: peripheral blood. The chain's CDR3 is CASSQETGGNEKLFF. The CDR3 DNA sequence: TGTGCCAGCAGCCAAGAGACAGGGGGAAATGAAAAACTGTTTTTT.